This T cell receptor beta chain was recorded in a study of blood T cell repertoires in COVID-19. About the study: PBMCs, B-cell-depleted T cells, or T cells were the source of the cDNA or gDNA that made up the material.

Germline loops: CDR1 LNHNV, CDR2 YYDKDF (reference sequence). Trimming removed 5 bases at V and 7 bases at J, with 20 bases between. The length of the CDR3 is 15 residues. Assay used: immunoSEQ multiplex PCR; TCRdb lists only in-frame clones, some missing. The table shows 200,000 to 250,000 clones, with roughly 86% occurring only once. The sample was peripheral blood. This chain uses TRBV15 with TRBJ1-1; perhaps TRBD1 as D (6 bases). The receptor was isolated from a woman between 40 and 50 years old with acute or convalescent COVID-19. The CDR3 sequence: CATSPLGAGVIEAFF. CDR3 bases: TGTGCCACCAGCCCCCTAGGGGCAGGGGTTATTGAAGCTTTCTTT. The variable domain in full, with the rest retrieved from reference TRBV15 and TRBJ1-1, is DAMVIQNPRYQVTQFGKPVTLSCSQTLNHNVMYWYQQKSSQAPKLLFHYYDKDFNNEADTPDNFQSRRPNTSFCFLDIRSPGLGDTAMYLCATSPLGAGVIEAFFGQGTRLTVV.